The T cell receptor (beta chain) under discussion was sequenced for a study of cytomegalovirus exposure and HLA in healthy donors. Across the study: It was reported in a later analysis that the approximately 120 validation repertoires used the same platform as the roughly 670 first-cohort repertoires. Whole-study results and caveats: Cytomegalovirus association was listed for 164 TCR beta chains. There were three CMV-associated chains whose specificity for CMV antigens was confirmed in vitro.

Details on this clone: Its target is not known.

The CDR3 runs to 15 residues. Per germline, CDR1 MNHEY and CDR2 SMNVEV (reference sequence). After removal of 3 bases from V and 1 base from J, the junction contained 4 bases not matched to a gene. TCRdb keeps only in-frame clones here, not all; method: immunoSEQ multiplex PCR. The sample records under 300,000 clones, approximately 84% being singletons. The receptor was isolated from a woman in her twenties or thirties in good health and CMV-seropositive. The chain carries TRBV27 and TRBJ1-1; TRBD1 agrees at 8 bases. What was sequenced was PBMCs. The DNA for the CDR3 is TGTGCCAGCAGTTTCTACGGACAGGGGAACACTGAAGCTTTCTTT. Translation: CASSFYGQGNTEAFF.